This paragraph covers one T cell receptor (beta chain) sequence. Individuals drawn from approximately 22 US areas were about 18 to 95 years old. These data come from a study of blood T cell repertoires in COVID-19. Here immunoSEQ multiplex PCR was the method, and the copy in TCRdb shows in-frame clones only, minus some. The table has fewer than 250,000 clones, 87% seen once. This CDR3 contains 19 residues. Looked up from germline, CDR1 is SGDLS and CDR2 is YYNGEE. V lost 2 bases to trimming and J lost 1 base; unmatched junction nucleotides: 12. The chain employs TRBV9 and TRBJ1-1; 12 bases are shared with TRBD1. The sequence was collected from a young man who had recovered from COVID-19. Sequences were obtained from PBMCs or T cells enriched from blood (not recorded which). CDR3 sequence (DNA): TGTGCCAGCAGCGTTTCGCCGTCGCCGGGACAGGGGGCGAACACTGAAGCTTTCTTT. It encodes CASSVSPSPGQGANTEAFF. The full variable domain, rest sourced from reference TRBV9 and TRBJ1-1, is DSGVTQTPKHLITATGQRVTLRCSPRSGDLSVYWYQQSLDQGLQFLIQYYNGEERAKGNILERFSAQQFPDLHSELNLSSLELGDSALYFCASSVSPSPGQGANTEAFFGQGTRLTVV.